This paragraph reports one T cell receptor beta chain. Its antigen is as yet unknown. V was cut by 0 bases and J by 8 bases, with 25 bases left in between. This CDR3 has 18 residues. Using its own MiXCR run on the 5' RACE reads, TCRdb lists one record per CDR3 protein. This sample has 400,000 or so distinct CDR3 sequences, with over 15% found just once. This record comes from a study of T-cell memory formation after mild COVID-19. Study context: TCR clusters were mostly confined to one donor each.

Study-level points and caveats: Second-wave clones that peaked on day 37 lacked confirmed SARS-CoV-2 specificity.

The receptor's source is an adult woman who had mild COVID-19 (a few samples of this study predate the infection). Cell type and time point are not known. Sequences were obtained from PBMCs or a T cell subset sorted from them (not recorded which). The V call is TRBV12-3 or TRBV12-4, the J call TRBJ1-2, with D possibly matching TRBD1 (5 bases). The CDR3 DNA is TGTGCCAGCAGTTTAGCCCCGATAATTCAGGGTTTTGGGTCGGGCTACACCTTC. Its translation: CASSLAPIIQGFGSGYTF.